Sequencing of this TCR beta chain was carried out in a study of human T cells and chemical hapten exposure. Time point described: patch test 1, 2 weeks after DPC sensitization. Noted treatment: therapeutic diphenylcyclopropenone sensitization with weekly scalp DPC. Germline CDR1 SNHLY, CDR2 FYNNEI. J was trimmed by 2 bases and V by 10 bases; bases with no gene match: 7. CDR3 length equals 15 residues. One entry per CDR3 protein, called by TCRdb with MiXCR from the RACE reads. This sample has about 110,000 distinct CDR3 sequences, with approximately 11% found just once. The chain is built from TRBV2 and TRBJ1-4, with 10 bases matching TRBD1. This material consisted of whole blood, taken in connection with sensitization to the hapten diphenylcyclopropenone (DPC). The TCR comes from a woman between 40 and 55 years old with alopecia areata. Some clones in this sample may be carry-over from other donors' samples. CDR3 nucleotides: TGTGCCACCTCGGGACAGGGGATGACTAATGAAAAACTGTTTTTT. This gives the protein CATSGQGMTNEKLFF.